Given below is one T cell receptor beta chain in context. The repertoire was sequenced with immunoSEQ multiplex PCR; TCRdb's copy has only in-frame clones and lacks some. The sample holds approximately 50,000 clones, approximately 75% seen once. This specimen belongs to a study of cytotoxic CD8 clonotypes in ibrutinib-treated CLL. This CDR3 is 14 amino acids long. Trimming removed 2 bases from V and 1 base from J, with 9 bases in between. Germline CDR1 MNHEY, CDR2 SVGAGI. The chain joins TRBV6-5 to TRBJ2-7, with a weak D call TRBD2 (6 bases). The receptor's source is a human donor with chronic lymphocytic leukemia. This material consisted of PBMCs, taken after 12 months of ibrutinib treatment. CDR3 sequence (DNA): TGTGCCAGCAGTTACCTCGGGGGTTCCTACGAGCAGTACTTC. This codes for CASSYLGGSYEQYF.